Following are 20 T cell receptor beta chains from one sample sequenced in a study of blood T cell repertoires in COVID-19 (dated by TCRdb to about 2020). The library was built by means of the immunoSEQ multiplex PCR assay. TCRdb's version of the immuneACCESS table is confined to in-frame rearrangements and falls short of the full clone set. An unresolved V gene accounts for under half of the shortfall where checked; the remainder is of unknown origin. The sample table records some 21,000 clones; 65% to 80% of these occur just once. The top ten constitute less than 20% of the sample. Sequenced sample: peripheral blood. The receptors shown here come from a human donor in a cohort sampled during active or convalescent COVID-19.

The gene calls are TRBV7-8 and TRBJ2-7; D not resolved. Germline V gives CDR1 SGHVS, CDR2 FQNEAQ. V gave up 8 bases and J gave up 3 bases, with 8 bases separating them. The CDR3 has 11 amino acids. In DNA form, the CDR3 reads TGTGCCAGCGGCAGGTTCTACGAGCAGTACGTC. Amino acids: CASGRFYEQYV.

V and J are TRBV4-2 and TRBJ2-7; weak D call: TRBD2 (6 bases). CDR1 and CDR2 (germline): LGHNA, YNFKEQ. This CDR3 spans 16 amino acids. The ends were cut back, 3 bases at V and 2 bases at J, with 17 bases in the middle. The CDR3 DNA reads TGTGCCAGCAGCCACGCCGGTCCGGGGGATCCCTACGAGCAGTACTTC. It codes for CASSHAGPGDPYEQYF.

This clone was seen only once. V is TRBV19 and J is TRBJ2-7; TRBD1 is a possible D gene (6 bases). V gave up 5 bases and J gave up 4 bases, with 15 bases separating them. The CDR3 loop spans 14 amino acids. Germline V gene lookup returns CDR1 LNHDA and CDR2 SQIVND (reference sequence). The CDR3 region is CASSLQGLGYEQYF. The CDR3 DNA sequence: TGTGCCAGTAGTCTACAGGGATTAGGGTACGAGCAGTACTTC.

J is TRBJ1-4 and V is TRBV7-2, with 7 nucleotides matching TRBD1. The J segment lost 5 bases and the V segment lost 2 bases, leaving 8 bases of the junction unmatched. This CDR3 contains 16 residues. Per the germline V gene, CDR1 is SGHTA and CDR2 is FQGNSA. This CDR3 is CASSLNPGQKNEKLFF. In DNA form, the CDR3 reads TGTGCCAGCAGCTTAAATCCGGGACAGAAAAATGAAAAACTGTTTTTT.

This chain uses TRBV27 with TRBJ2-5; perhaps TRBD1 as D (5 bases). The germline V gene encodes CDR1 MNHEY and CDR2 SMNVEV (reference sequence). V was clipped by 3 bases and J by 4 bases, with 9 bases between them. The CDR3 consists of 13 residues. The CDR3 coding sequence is TGTGCCAGCAGTTTTGCAGGGATAGAGACCCAGTACTTC. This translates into CASSFAGIETQYF.

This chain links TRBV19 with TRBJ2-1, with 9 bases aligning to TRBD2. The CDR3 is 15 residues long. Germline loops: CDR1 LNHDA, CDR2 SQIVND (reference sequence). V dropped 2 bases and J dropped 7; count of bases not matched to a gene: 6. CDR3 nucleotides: TGTGCCAGTAGTATACTAGGTAGCGGGAGAAATGAGCAGTTCTTC. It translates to CASSILGSGRNEQFF. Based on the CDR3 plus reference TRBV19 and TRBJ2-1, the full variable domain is DGGITQSPKYLFRKEGQNVTLSCEQNLNHDAMYWYRQDPGQGLRLIYYSQIVNDFQKGDIAEGYSVSREKKESFPLTVTSAQKNPTAFYLCASSILGSGRNEQFFGPGTRLTVL.

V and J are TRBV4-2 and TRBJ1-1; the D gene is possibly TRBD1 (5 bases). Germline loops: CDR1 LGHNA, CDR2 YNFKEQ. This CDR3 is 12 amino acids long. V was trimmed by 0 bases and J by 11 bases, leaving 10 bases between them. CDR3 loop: CASSQDGRAAFF. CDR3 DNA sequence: TGTGCCAGCAGCCAAGATGGCAGGGCCGCTTTCTTT.

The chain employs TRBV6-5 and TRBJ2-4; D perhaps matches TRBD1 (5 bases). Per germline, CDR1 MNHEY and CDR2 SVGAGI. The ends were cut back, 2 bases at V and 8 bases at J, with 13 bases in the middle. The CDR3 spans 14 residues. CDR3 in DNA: TGTGCCAGCAGTTACCTACAGGCCAGGGACATTCAGTACTTC. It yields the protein CASSYLQARDIQYF.

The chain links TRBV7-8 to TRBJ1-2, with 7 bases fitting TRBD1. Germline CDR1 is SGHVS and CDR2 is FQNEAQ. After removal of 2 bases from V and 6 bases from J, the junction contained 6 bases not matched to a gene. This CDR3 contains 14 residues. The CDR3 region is CASSLRQGGNGYTF. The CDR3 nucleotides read TGTGCCAGCAGCTTACGTCAGGGGGGTAATGGCTACACCTTC.

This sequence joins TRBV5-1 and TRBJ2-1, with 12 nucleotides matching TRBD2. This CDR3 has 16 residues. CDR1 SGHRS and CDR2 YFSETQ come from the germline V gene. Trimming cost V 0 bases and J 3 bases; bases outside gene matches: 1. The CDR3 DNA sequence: TGCGCCAGCAGCTTGGGACTAGCGGGGGTCTACAATGAGCAGTTCTTC. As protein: CASSLGLAGVYNEQFF.

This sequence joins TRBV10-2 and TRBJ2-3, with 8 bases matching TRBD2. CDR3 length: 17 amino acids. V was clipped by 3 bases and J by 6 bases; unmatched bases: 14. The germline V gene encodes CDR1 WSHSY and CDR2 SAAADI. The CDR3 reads CASSETSAGGFRDTQYF. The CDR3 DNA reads TGCGCCAGCAGTGAAACCTCGGCGGGAGGATTTAGGGATACGCAGTATTTT.

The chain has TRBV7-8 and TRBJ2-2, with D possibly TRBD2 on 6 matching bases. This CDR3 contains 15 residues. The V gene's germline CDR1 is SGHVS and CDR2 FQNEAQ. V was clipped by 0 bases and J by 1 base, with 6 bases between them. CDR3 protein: CASSLARGNTGELFF. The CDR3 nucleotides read TGTGCCAGCAGCTTAGCGCGGGGGAACACCGGGGAGCTGTTTTTT.

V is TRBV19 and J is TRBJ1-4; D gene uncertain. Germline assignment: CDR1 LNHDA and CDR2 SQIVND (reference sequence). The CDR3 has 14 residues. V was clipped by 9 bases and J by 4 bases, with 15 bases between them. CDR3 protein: CASLERAGNEKLFF. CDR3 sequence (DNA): TGTGCCAGCCTAGAGAGGGCCGGTAATGAAAAACTGTTTTTT.

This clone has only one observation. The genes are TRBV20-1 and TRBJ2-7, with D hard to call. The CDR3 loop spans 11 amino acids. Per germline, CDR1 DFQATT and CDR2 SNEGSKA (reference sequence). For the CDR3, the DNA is TGCAGCCCTTCATCTAGCTACGAGCAGTACTTC. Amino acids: CSPSSSYEQYF.

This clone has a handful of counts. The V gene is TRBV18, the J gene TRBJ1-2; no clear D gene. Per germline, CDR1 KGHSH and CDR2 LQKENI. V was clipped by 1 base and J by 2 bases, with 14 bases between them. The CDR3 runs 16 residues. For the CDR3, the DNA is TGTGCCAGCTCACCACACCTTCCGGGAATCAACTATGGCTACACCTTC. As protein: CASSPHLPGINYGYTF.

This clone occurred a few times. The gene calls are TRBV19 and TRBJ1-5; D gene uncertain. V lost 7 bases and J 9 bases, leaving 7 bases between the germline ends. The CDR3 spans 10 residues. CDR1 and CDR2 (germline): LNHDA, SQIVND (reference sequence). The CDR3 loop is CASTGPPQHF. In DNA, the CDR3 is TGTGCCAGTACTGGGCCGCCCCAGCATTTT.

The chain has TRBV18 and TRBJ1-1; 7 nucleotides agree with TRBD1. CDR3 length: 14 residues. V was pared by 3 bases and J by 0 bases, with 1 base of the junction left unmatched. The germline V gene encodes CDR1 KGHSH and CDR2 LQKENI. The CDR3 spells CASSPGQMNTEAFF. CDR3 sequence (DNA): TGTGCCAGCTCACCGGGACAGATGAACACTGAAGCTTTCTTT.

The CDR3 reads CASSLGETQYF. The CDR3 bases are TGTGCCAGCAGTTTGGGCGAGACCCAGTACTTC. The rearrangement joins TRBV27 to TRBJ2-5; the D is unclear. Trimming removed 3 bases at V and 5 bases at J, with 4 bases between. Germline CDR1 reads MNHEY; CDR2 reads SMNVEV (reference sequence). The CDR3 runs to 11 residues.

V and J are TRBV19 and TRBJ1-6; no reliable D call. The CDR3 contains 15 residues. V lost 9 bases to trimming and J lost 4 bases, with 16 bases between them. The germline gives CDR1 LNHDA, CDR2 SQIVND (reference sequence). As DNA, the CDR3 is TGTGCCAGCCAGACCCGACCGGGGTATAATTCACCCCTCCACTTT. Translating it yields CASQTRPGYNSPLHF.

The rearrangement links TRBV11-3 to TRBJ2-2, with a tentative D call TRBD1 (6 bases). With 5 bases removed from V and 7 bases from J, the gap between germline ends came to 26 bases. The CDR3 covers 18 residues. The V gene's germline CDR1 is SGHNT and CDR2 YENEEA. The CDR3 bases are TGTGCCAGCAGCCCACAAAGGGGGAGCGACCTAGGATTCGGGGAGCTGTTTTTT. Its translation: CASSPQRGSDLGFGELFF.